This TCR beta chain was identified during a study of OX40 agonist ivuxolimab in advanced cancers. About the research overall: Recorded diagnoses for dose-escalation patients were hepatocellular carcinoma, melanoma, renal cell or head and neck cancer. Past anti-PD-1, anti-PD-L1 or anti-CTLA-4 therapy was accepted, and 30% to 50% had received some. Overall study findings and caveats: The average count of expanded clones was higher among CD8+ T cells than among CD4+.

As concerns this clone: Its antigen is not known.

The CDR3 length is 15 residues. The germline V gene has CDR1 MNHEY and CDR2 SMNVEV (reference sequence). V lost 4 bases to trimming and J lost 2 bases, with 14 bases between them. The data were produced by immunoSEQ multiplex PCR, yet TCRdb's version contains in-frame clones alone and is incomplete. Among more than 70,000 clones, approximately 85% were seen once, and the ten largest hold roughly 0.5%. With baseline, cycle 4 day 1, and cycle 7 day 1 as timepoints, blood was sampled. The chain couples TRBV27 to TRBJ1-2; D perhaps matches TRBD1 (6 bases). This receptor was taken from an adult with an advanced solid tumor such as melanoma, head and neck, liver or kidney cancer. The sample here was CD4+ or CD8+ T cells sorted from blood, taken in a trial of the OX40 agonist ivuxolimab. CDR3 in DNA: TGTGCCAGCAGTTATGGGGGCAGGGGAAACTATGGCTACACCTTC. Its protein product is CASSYGGRGNYGYTF.